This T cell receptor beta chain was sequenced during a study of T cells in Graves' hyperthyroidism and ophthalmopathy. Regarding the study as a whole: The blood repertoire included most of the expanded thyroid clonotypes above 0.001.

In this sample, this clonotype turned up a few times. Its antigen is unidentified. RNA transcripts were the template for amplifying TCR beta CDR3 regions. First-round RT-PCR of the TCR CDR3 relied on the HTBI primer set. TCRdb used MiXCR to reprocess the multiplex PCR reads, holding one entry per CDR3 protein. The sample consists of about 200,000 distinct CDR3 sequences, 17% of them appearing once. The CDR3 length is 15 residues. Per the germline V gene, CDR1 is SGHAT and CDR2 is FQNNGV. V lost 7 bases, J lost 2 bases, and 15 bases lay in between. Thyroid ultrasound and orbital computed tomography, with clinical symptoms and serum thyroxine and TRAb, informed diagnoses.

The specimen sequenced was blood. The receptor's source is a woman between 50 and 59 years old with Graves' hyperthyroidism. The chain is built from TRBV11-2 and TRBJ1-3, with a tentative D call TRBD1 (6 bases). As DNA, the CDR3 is TGTGCCAGCACCCTGAGAGGGGGGCCTGGAAACACCATATATTTT. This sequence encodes CASTLRGGPGNTIYF. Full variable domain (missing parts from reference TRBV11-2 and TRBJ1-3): EAGVAQSPRYKIIEKRQSVAFWCNPISGHATLYWYQQILGQGPKLLIQFQNNGVVDDSQLPKDRFSAERLKGVDSTLKIQPAKLEDSAVYLCASTLRGGPGNTIYFGEGSWLTVV.